The 25 T cell receptor beta chains presented below share a single source sample, sequenced in a study of CD8+ T cells in alopecia areata. Extraction and reverse transcription of RNA yielded cDNA as the sequencing template. Assay used: immunoSEQ multiplex PCR; TCRdb lists only in-frame clones, some missing. The table has approximately 31,000 clones, about 74% seen once. The specimen sequenced was NKG2D-low CD8+ T cells sorted from blood. These receptors were obtained from a human donor with alopecia areata.

The chain uses TRBV29-1 and TRBJ2-5; 7 bases are shared with TRBD1. This CDR3 comprises 14 residues. With V trimmed by 4 bases and J by 5 bases, 10 bases remained unmatched. Germline V gene data show CDR1 as SQVTM and CDR2 as ANQGSEA. CDR3 DNA sequence: TGCAGCGTTGGGACCGGGACAGTTTGGGAGACCCAGTACTTC. Translation: CSVGTGTVWETQYF.

This clone has a single count. The chain has TRBV9 and TRBJ2-7; D is possibly TRBD1 (5 bases). The CDR3 runs to 16 residues. Trimming took off 0 bases at V and 1 base at J, with 14 bases between the two ends. The germline gives CDR1 SGDLS, CDR2 YYNGEE. CDR3 sequence: CASSVAMDTGSYEQYF. In DNA, the CDR3 is TGTGCCAGCAGCGTAGCCATGGACACTGGTTCCTACGAGCAGTACTTC. Filled out from reference TRBV9 and TRBJ2-7, the complete variable domain reads DSGVTQTPKHLITATGQRVTLRCSPRSGDLSVYWYQQSLDQGLQFLIQYYNGEERAKGNILERFSAQQFPDLHSELNLSSLELGDSALYFCASSVAMDTGSYEQYFGPGTRLTVT.

Here the CDR3 DNA reads TGTGCCAGCAGCTCCACGGCCGGCTCTGAAGCTTTCTTT. Its protein is CASSSTAGSEAFF. The gene calls are TRBV6-5 and TRBJ1-1; D gene unclear. CDR1 is MNHEY, CDR2 SVGAGI, per germline. This CDR3 contains 13 residues. Trimming left V 6 bases short and J 6 bases short, with 14 bases between.

The rearrangement uses TRBV7-9 and TRBJ2-1, with TRBD2 matching over 8 bases. With V trimmed by 5 bases and J by 10 bases, 16 bases remained unmatched. In germline, CDR1 is SEHNR, CDR2 FQNEAQ (reference sequence). There are 16 residues in the CDR3. In DNA, the CDR3 is TGTGCCAGCAGCCCCACCGGGGGGGGGTGGGATCTGGAGCAGTTCTTC. Its translation: CASSPTGGGWDLEQFF.

This chain uses TRBV29-1 with TRBJ1-2; D gene ambiguous. V lost 1 base and J 2 bases, leaving 8 bases between the germline ends. The CDR3 contains 13 residues. From germline, CDR1 is SQVTM and CDR2 ANQGSEA. The CDR3 sequence is CSVEGYLNYGYTF. CDR3 bases: TGCAGCGTTGAAGGCTACTTAAACTATGGCTACACCTTC.

The rearrangement uses TRBV5-1 and TRBJ1-1, with unresolved D. Germline loops: CDR1 SGHRS, CDR2 YFSETQ. This CDR3 spans 14 amino acids. V lost 4 bases to trimming and J lost 0 bases, with 10 bases between them. The CDR3 sequence is CASSLQNMNTEAFF. The CDR3, as DNA: TGCGCCAGCAGCCTACAGAACATGAACACTGAAGCTTTCTTT. The whole variable domain, filled in from reference TRBV5-1 and TRBJ1-1, reads KAGVTQTPRYLIKTRGQQVTLSCSPISGHRSVSWYQQTPGQGLQFLFEYFSETQRNKGNFPGRFSGRQFSNSRSEMNVSTLELGDSALYLCASSLQNMNTEAFFGQGTRLTVV.

This chain joins TRBV29-1 and TRBJ2-2; TRBD2 matches at 7 bases. CDR1 and CDR2 from the germline V gene are SQVTM and ANQGSEA. V was clipped by 3 bases and J by 0 bases; unmatched bases: 4. CDR3 length: 15 amino acids. In nucleotides, the CDR3 is TGCAGCGTTGATATTGCGGGAGCGAACACCGGGGAGCTGTTTTTT. Protein sequence: CSVDIAGANTGELFF.

The sample holds a few counts of this clone. The J gene is TRBJ2-7, the V gene TRBV28, with D unclear. Trimming took off 2 bases at V and 4 bases at J, with 6 bases between the two ends. Germline V gene sequence: CDR1 MDHEN, CDR2 SYDVKM. The CDR3 is 12 residues long. The chain's CDR3 is CASSLPTYEQYF. In nucleotides, the CDR3 is TGTGCCAGCAGTTTACCAACATACGAGCAGTACTTC.

This chain uses TRBV6-4 with TRBJ2-7; 7 nucleotides agree with TRBD1. The CDR3 covers 16 residues. The junction had 10 bases not matched to a gene; V was cut back by 4 bases and J by 1 base. CDR1 is MRHNA and CDR2 is SNTAGT in the germline V gene. CDR3 sequence reads: CASSGPMGQFSYEQYF. CDR3 DNA sequence: TGTGCCAGCAGTGGCCCTATGGGACAGTTTTCCTACGAGCAGTACTTC.

The chain is built from TRBV29-1 and TRBJ2-7; D perhaps matches TRBD1 (5 bases). CDR1 SQVTM and CDR2 ANQGSEA come from the germline V gene. Trimming took off 2 bases at V and 2 bases at J, with 10 bases between the two ends. The CDR3 is 13 amino acids. This CDR3 reads CSVETGVTYEQYF. CDR3 DNA: TGCAGCGTTGAAACAGGCGTAACCTACGAGCAGTACTTC.

CDR3 nucleotide sequence: TGTGCCAGCAGTACCCGGGAGGGCCCCTACGAGCAGTACTTC. Its translation: CASSTREGPYEQYF. This chain links TRBV28 with TRBJ2-7; 8 bases fit TRBD2. The CDR3 spans 14 residues. Looked up from germline, CDR1 is MDHEN and CDR2 is SYDVKM. V trimming: 5 bases; J trimming: 2 bases; junction bases outside the gene matches: 5.

This chain links TRBV27 with TRBJ1-3; 9 bases fit TRBD1. V was pared by 4 bases and J by 2 bases, with 0 bases of the junction left unmatched. Germline V gives CDR1 MNHEY, CDR2 SMNVEV (reference sequence). CDR3 size: 14 residues. The CDR3 protein is CASSYRGPGNTIYF. CDR3 DNA: TGTGCCAGCAGTTACAGGGGGCCTGGAAACACCATATATTTT.

In its sample, this clone ranks as medium-sized. The rearrangement joins TRBV30 to TRBJ2-6, with a possible D match to TRBD2 (7 bases). Germline CDR1 and CDR2: GTSNPN and SVGIG (reference sequence). The CDR3 has 16 amino acids. V lost 5 bases, J lost 0 bases, and 14 bases lay in between. The CDR3 is CAWEEGGSSGANVLTF. The CDR3 DNA is TGTGCCTGGGAGGAGGGGGGGTCCTCTGGGGCCAACGTCCTGACTTTC.

By sample fraction, this clone is medium-sized. The V call is TRBV4-3, the J call TRBJ1-1; D call uncertain. The CDR3 loop spans 19 amino acids. Trimming removed 0 bases at V and 1 base at J, with 21 bases between. The germline V gene encodes CDR1 LGHNA and CDR2 YSLEER. CDR3 region: CASSQEAVVLGSRNTEAFF. The CDR3 coding sequence is TGCGCCAGCAGCCAAGAGGCGGTCGTATTAGGCAGTCGGAACACTGAAGCTTTCTTT.

CDR3 in DNA: TGCGCCAGCAGCCAAGAGGTCGGCAGCCCCAATCAGCCCCAGCATTTT. Residues: CASSQEVGSPNQPQHF. The V call is TRBV4-3, the J call TRBJ1-5; D gene ambiguous. Germline CDR1 and CDR2: LGHNA and YSLEER. With 0 bases removed from V and 3 bases from J, the gap between germline ends came to 12 bases. The CDR3 spans 16 residues.

The rearrangement links TRBV4-2 to TRBJ2-6; unclear D gene. The CDR3 is 16 amino acids. The V gene's germline CDR1 is LGHNA and CDR2 YNFKEQ. V was pared by 0 bases and J by 0 bases, with 6 bases between. CDR3 nucleotide sequence: TGTGCCAGCAGCCAAGATTCGACCTCTGGGGCCAACGTCCTGACTTTC. Translated, it gives CASSQDSTSGANVLTF.

The chain is built from TRBV29-1 and TRBJ2-1, with 12 bases matching TRBD2. V shed 1 base, J shed 0 bases, and the junction held 10 bases outside the gene matches. This CDR3 comprises 19 residues. CDR1 and CDR2 (germline): SQVTM, ANQGSEA. The CDR3 bases are TGCAGCGTTGAAGCCCCGCTAGCGGGAGGGTCAAGCTCCTACAATGAGCAGTTCTTC. Translated: CSVEAPLAGGSSSYNEQFF.

The gene calls are TRBV27 and TRBJ1-2; TRBD1 matches at 7 bases. The CDR3 is made up of 16 amino acids. The ends lost 5 bases at V and 2 bases at J; junction bases unmatched: 11. CDR1 MNHEY and CDR2 SMNVEV come from the germline V gene (reference sequence). The CDR3 sequence: CASSPRRDRLNYGYTF. The CDR3 DNA reads as TGTGCCAGCAGTCCTCGCAGGGACAGACTAAACTATGGCTACACCTTC.

This clone has only one observation. The chain has TRBV4-3 and TRBJ2-5; no clear D gene. The end of the DNA aligns better with TRBJ2-7, so the J call may be wrong. The CDR3 has 15 residues. The V gene's germline CDR1 is LGHNA and CDR2 YSLEER. The CDR3 spells CASSQDLGSPYEQYF. CDR3 sequence (DNA): TGCGCCAGCAGCCAAGATCTGGGGTCCCCCTACGAGCAGTACTTC.

The chain uses TRBV5-1 and TRBJ2-7; TRBD1 matches at 7 bases. This CDR3 comprises 15 residues. Germline V gene sequence: CDR1 SGHRS, CDR2 YFSETQ. The junction had 10 bases not matched to a gene; V was cut back by 4 bases and J by 3 bases. For the CDR3, the DNA is TGCGCCAGCAGCCCAGTACAGGGGTCGGACTACGAGCAGTACTTC. Encoded protein: CASSPVQGSDYEQYF.

This chain connects TRBV5-6 to TRBJ2-5; D ambiguous. CDR3 size: 14 residues. Germline lookup yields CDR1 SGHDT and CDR2 YYEEEE. Trimming cost V 0 bases and J 1 base, with 7 bases left between them. CDR3 coding DNA: TGTGCCAGCAGCTTGGCGGTACTCCAAGAGACCCAGTACTTC. It codes for CASSLAVLQETQYF. Supplemented by reference TRBV5-6 and TRBJ2-5, the full variable domain reads DAGVTQSPTHLIKTRGQQVTLRCSPKSGHDTVSWYQQALGQGPQFIFQYYEEEERQRGNFPDRFSGHQFPNYSSELNVNALLLGDSALYLCASSLAVLQETQYFGPGTRLLVL.

This clone has a single count. The CDR3 bases are TGTGCCAGCGCCATTCGACGGATGAATGAAAAACTGTTTTTT. It yields the protein CASAIRRMNEKLFF. This chain connects TRBV6-5 to TRBJ1-4, with D unresolved. Trimming stripped 8 bases from V and 5 bases from J, with 15 bases between. Germline-derived CDR1 and CDR2 are MNHEY and SVGAGI. The CDR3 totals 14 residues.

In its sample, this clone ranks as large. The chain has TRBV5-1 and TRBJ1-6; no reliable D call. V lost 4 bases, J lost 0 bases, and 11 bases lay in between. CDR1 SGHRS and CDR2 YFSETQ come from the germline V gene. The length of the CDR3 is 16 residues. CDR3 nucleotides: TGCGCCAGCAGCGGAGGGTCCTACTCCTATAATTCACCCCTCCACTTT. Translated, it gives CASSGGSYSYNSPLHF.

The gene calls are TRBV15 and TRBJ2-4; 10 positions match TRBD1. The CDR3 spans 17 residues. With 3 bases clipped from V and 3 bases from J, the junction kept 8 bases outside the gene matches. Germline V gene data show CDR1 as LNHNV and CDR2 as YYDKDF (reference sequence). DNA for the CDR3: TGTGCCACCAGCAGGACTGACAGGGGGCTTGGCAAAAACATTCAGTACTTC. Translating it yields CATSRTDRGLGKNIQYF.

This clone was counted a single time. The rearrangement joins TRBV7-6 to TRBJ1-1; D is uncertain. Trimming removed 1 base from V and 1 base from J, with 7 bases in between. The CDR3 totals 14 residues. Germline-derived CDR1 and CDR2 are SGHVS and FNYEAQ. The CDR3 region has the DNA TGTGCCAGCAGCTTAGATTTTGGGAACACTGAAGCTTTCTTT. This encodes CASSLDFGNTEAFF.